Below are 31 T cell receptor beta chains sequenced from a single sample in a study of neurological immune-mediated disorders. The time point was: longitudinal time-point 2. Using its own MiXCR run on the 5' RACE reads, TCRdb lists one record per CDR3 protein. Of 81,000 or so distinct CDR3 sequences in the sample, over 10% were seen once. Sequenced material: PBMCs. The receptors derive from a female donor with HTLV-1-associated myelopathy (HAM/TSP).

With respect to this clonotype: A much larger clone differs by one base, so this may be a read error. V is TRBV5-1 and J is TRBJ2-1; D unclear. Germline CDR1 is SGHRS and CDR2 is YFSETQ. V was trimmed by 4 bases and J by 9 bases, leaving 14 bases between them. The CDR3 spans 13 residues. The CDR3 DNA reads TGCGCCAGCAGCCAAGACGGGTTGGGTGAGCAGTTCTTC. Its translation: CASSQDGLGEQFF.

This clonotype has a count of ten or more. The CDR3 loop reads CSARWEGTSTDTQYF. The CDR3 DNA reads as TGCAGTGCTAGGTGGGAGGGGACTAGCACAGATACGCAGTATTTT. This chain connects TRBV20-1 to TRBJ2-3; 7 nucleotides line up with TRBD2. The J segment lost 0 bases and the V segment lost 3 bases, leaving 6 bases of the junction unmatched. This CDR3 is built from 15 residues. Per germline, CDR1 DFQATT and CDR2 SNEGSKA (reference sequence).

This clonotype was detected many times. The V and J genes are TRBV20-1 and TRBJ1-1; D might be TRBD1 (5 bases). Germline V CDR1 and CDR2: DFQATT, SNEGSKA (reference sequence). V lost 3 bases and J 1 base, leaving 12 bases between the germline ends. This CDR3 contains 14 residues. This chain's CDR3 is CSAREGSGNTEAFF. The DNA of the CDR3 is TGCAGTGCTAGGGAGGGGAGTGGGAACACTGAAGCTTTCTTT.

This clonotype was detected a few times. This chain links TRBV11-2 with TRBJ2-3; 7 nucleotides align to TRBD1. The CDR3 covers 17 residues. Trimming cost V 5 bases and J 6 bases; bases outside gene matches: 17. Germline-derived CDR1 and CDR2 are SGHAT and FQNNGV. The CDR3 coding sequence is TGTGCCAGCAGCACACCTCGACAGGGTTTTCTTACGGATACGCAGTATTTT. Its translation: CASSTPRQGFLTDTQYF.

This clonotype has at least ten counts. V gene TRBV5-1 combines with J gene TRBJ1-1, with 7 bases that match TRBD1. The junction had 3 bases not matched to a gene; V was cut back by 1 base and J by 0 bases. CDR1 is SGHRS, CDR2 YFSETQ, per germline. This CDR3 has 15 amino acids. The CDR3 DNA reads as TGCGCCAGCAGCTTGCCGACAGGGATGAACACTGAAGCTTTCTTT. It translates to CASSLPTGMNTEAFF.

This clonotype has only a few counts. The genes are TRBV20-1 and TRBJ2-5; maybe TRBD1 (5 bases). V was cut by 3 bases and J by 1 base, with 15 bases left in between. The CDR3 consists of 15 residues. Germline V gene sequence: CDR1 DFQATT, CDR2 SNEGSKA (reference sequence). In nucleotides, the CDR3 is TGCAGTGCTAGGGTAGATGAAACAGGCCAAGAGACCCAGTACTTC. Its protein is CSARVDETGQETQYF.

This clonotype has a count of ten or more. J is TRBJ2-3 and V is TRBV6-1; D gene uncertain. Trimming shortened V by 4 bases and J by 0 bases, and 5 bases separated the two germline ends. The V gene's germline CDR1 is MNHNS and CDR2 SASEGT. CDR3 length equals 13 residues. This CDR3 reads CASSGPSTDTQYF. CDR3 nucleotides: TGTGCCAGCAGTGGCCCGAGCACAGATACGCAGTATTTT.

This clonotype was seen ten or more times. V and J are TRBV7-9 and TRBJ2-3, with 15 bases aligning to TRBD2. The CDR3 has 17 residues. Germline V lookup: CDR1 SEHNR, CDR2 FQNEAQ (reference sequence). J was trimmed by 3 bases and V by 5 bases; bases with no gene match: 6. CDR3 in amino acids: CASSRTSGGARTDTQYF. CDR3 nucleotide sequence: TGTGCCAGCAGCCGGACTAGCGGGGGGGCCCGTACAGATACGCAGTATTTT.

This clonotype has ten or more counts. The chain couples TRBV2 to TRBJ1-1, with D hard to call. CDR1 is SNHLY and CDR2 is FYNNEI in the germline V gene. The CDR3 has 12 residues. The V gene lost 5 bases and the J gene lost 2 bases, with 6 bases spanning the gap. CDR3 protein: CASSPINTEAFF. The DNA for the CDR3 is TGTGCCAGCAGTCCGATTAACACTGAAGCTTTCTTT.

At least ten counts were recorded for this clonotype. This chain links TRBV5-1 with TRBJ2-7, with D perhaps assigned TRBD1 or TRBD2 (5 bases each). The germline V gene has CDR1 SGHRS and CDR2 YFSETQ. V was trimmed by 6 bases and J by 2 bases, leaving 9 bases between them. The CDR3 loop spans 12 amino acids. The CDR3 DNA sequence: TGCGCCAGCAATAGGGGACCCTACGAGCAGTACTTC. It is translated as CASNRGPYEQYF. Looking up the rest from reference TRBV5-1 and TRBJ2-7 gives the full variable domain: KAGVTQTPRYLIKTRGQQVTLSCSPISGHRSVSWYQQTPGQGLQFLFEYFSETQRNKGNFPGRFSGRQFSNSRSEMNVSTLELGDSALYLCASNRGPYEQYFGPGTRLTVT.

The rearrangement uses TRBV12-3 or TRBV12-4 and TRBJ1-2, with D perhaps TRBD1 (6 bases). The V end lost 2 bases, the J end lost 7 bases, and 20 bases lay between the germline ends. There are 16 residues in the CDR3. The DNA for the CDR3 is TGTGCCAGCAGTTTAAGAAGCCCAGGGGCGCGTTCTGGCTACACCTTC. Protein: CASSLRSPGARSGYTF.

In regard to this clonotype: It may be a read error: a sequence one base away is much more abundant. The chain recombines TRBV6-2 or TRBV6-3 with TRBJ2-1; weak D call: TRBD2 (6 bases). This CDR3 comprises 13 residues. Germline assignment: CDR1 MNHEY and CDR2 SVGEGT. The V end lost 5 bases, the J end lost 9 bases, and 14 bases lay between the germline ends. CDR3 DNA sequence: TGTGCCAGCAGTCACGAAAGGGGACTTGAGCAGTTCTTC. It specifies CASSHERGLEQFF.

Regarding this clonotype: A much larger clone sits a single nucleotide away, making a read error possible. The rearrangement links TRBV5-1 to TRBJ1-2; D may be TRBD1 (6 bases). Trimming removed 4 bases from V and 8 bases from J, with 15 bases in between. CDR1 and CDR2 (germline): SGHRS, YFSETQ. This CDR3 contains 13 residues. CDR3 in amino acids: CASSLEGGKGYTF. DNA of the CDR3: TGCGCCAGCAGCCTAGAAGGGGGGAAAGGCTACACCTTC. Looking up the rest from reference TRBV5-1 and TRBJ1-2 gives the full variable domain: KAGVTQTPRYLIKTRGQQVTLSCSPISGHRSVSWYQQTPGQGLQFLFEYFSETQRNKGNFPGRFSGRQFSNSRSEMNVSTLELGDSALYLCASSLEGGKGYTFGSGTRLTVV.

There are many counts of this clonotype. V usage is TRBV5-1 and J usage is TRBJ2-1; the D gene is possibly TRBD1 (6 bases). V lost 1 base, J lost 6 bases, and 11 bases lay in between. The CDR3 is made up of 14 amino acids. CDR1 SGHRS and CDR2 YFSETQ come from the germline V gene. The CDR3 protein is CASSLTGFGNEQFF. The CDR3 DNA sequence: TGCGCCAGCAGCTTGACAGGGTTCGGCAATGAGCAGTTCTTC.

There are many counts of this clonotype. The chain links TRBV28 to TRBJ1-5; a weak D match, TRBD1 (6 bases). Trimming removed 8 bases from V and 1 base from J, with 12 bases in between. CDR1 MDHEN and CDR2 SYDVKM come from the germline V gene. The CDR3 is 14 residues long. The CDR3 DNA reads TGTGCCAGCGAAGACAGGATGAGCAATCAGCCCCAGCATTTT. Its translation is CASEDRMSNQPQHF.

This sequence joins TRBV6-6 and TRBJ1-1; D might be TRBD1 (5 bases). Trimming stripped 0 bases from V and 0 bases from J, with 14 bases between. CDR3 length: 17 amino acids. Per the germline V gene, CDR1 is MNHNY and CDR2 is SVGAGI (reference sequence). Written as DNA, the CDR3 is TGTGCCAGCAGTTACTCGGCTTTTCAGGGCCTGAACACTGAAGCTTTCTTT. This gives the protein CASSYSAFQGLNTEAFF.

This clonotype came up many times. J is TRBJ2-7 and V is TRBV7-2; D unresolved. Germline values: CDR1 SGHTA, CDR2 FQGNSA. Trimming cost V 0 bases and J 1 base, with 7 bases left between them. This CDR3 has 14 residues. The CDR3 loop reads CASSLALKSYEQYF. CDR3 sequence (DNA): TGTGCCAGCAGCTTAGCGCTGAAATCCTACGAGCAGTACTTC. Using reference TRBV7-2 and TRBJ2-7 for the parts outside the CDR3, the full variable domain is GAGVSQSPSNKVTEKGKDVELRCDPISGHTALYWYRQSLGQGLEFLIYFQGNSAPDKSGLPSDRFSAERTGGSVSTLTIQRTQQEDSAVYLCASSLALKSYEQYFGPGTRLTVT.

This clonotype was found many times. CDR3 protein: CATSDLAGGPESDTGELFF. DNA for the CDR3: TGTGCCACCAGTGACCTAGCGGGGGGGCCAGAGAGCGACACCGGGGAGCTGTTTTTT. The chain carries TRBV24-1 and TRBJ2-2; 12 bases agree with TRBD2. CDR3 length equals 19 residues. The V gene end was trimmed by 4 bases and the J gene end by 3 bases; junction bases not matched to a gene: 11. CDR1 and CDR2 from the germline V gene are KGHDR and SFDVKD.

Note on this clonotype: The junction shows a germline mismatch at one end, possibly a read error. The chain couples TRBV14 to TRBJ1-2; D not resolved. The CDR3 consists of 10 residues. Germline CDR1 and CDR2: SGHDN and FVKESK. The CDR3 DNA reads as TGTGCCAGCACCGGCTTTGGCCACACCTTC. The encoded protein is CASTGFGHTF.

For this clonotype: Given a much more abundant clone one base away, this may be a read error. This chain links TRBV27 with TRBJ2-7, with TRBD2 as a possible D gene (5 bases). This CDR3 has 15 amino acids. Trimming cost V 6 bases and J 6 bases, with 21 bases left between them. Germline values: CDR1 MNHEY, CDR2 SMNVEV (reference sequence). This CDR3 is CASSQWEGSEIEQYF. CDR3 coding DNA: TGTGCCAGCAGCCAATGGGAAGGGAGCGAGATCGAGCAGTACTTC.

This clonotype came up many times. The chain couples TRBV12-3 or TRBV12-4 to TRBJ2-7; the D is unclear. The V end was cut by 1 base, the J end by 2 bases, with 9 bases between. The CDR3 contains 14 residues. As DNA, the CDR3 is TGTGCCAGCAGTTTAGTTCCAGGAACCTACGAGCAGTACTTC. It yields the protein CASSLVPGTYEQYF.

This clonotype appeared many times. The chain couples TRBV7-3 to TRBJ1-1; TRBD1 matches 9 bases. The germline V gene encodes CDR1 SGHTA and CDR2 FQGTGA. V shed 5 bases and J 5 bases; nucleotides not matched to a gene: 3. The CDR3 length is 13 residues. The CDR3 spells CASSIGQGTEAFF. DNA for the CDR3: TGTGCCAGCAGCATAGGACAGGGGACTGAAGCTTTCTTT.

This clonotype was seen ten or more times. The V call is TRBV24-1, the J call TRBJ2-1, with TRBD1 matching over 7 bases. The V and J ends lost 1 base and 7 bases, in that order; junction bases with no gene match: 6. Germline CDR1 reads KGHDR; CDR2 reads SFDVKD. The CDR3 contains 15 residues. CDR3 protein: CATSDFKGAENEQFF. In nucleotides, the CDR3 is TGTGCCACCAGTGATTTTAAGGGGGCGGAGAATGAGCAGTTCTTC.

This clonotype was observed many times. The chain links TRBV2 to TRBJ2-3, with 11 bases matching TRBD2. Per germline, CDR1 SNHLY and CDR2 FYNNEI. The CDR3 loop spans 17 amino acids. V lost 3 bases to trimming and J lost 3 bases; unmatched junction nucleotides: 8. DNA for the CDR3: TGTGCCAGCAGTGATACGACTAGCGGGGTTTATACAGATACGCAGTATTTT. Translated: CASSDTTSGVYTDTQYF. Based on the CDR3 plus reference TRBV2 and TRBJ2-3, the full variable domain is EPEVTQTPSHQVTQMGQEVILRCVPISNHLYFYWYRQILGQKVEFLVSFYNNEISEKSEIFDDQFSVERPDGSNFTLKIRSTKLEDSAMYFCASSDTTSGVYTDTQYFGPGTRLTVL.

This clonotype was observed many times. This chain connects TRBV28 to TRBJ2-7; 8 bases map to TRBD1. The germline CDR1 and CDR2 sequences are MDHEN and SYDVKM. V trimming: 8 bases; J trimming: 4 bases; junction bases outside the gene matches: 4. This CDR3 contains 12 residues. CDR3 region: CASGQGYYEQYF. The CDR3 bases are TGTGCCAGCGGACAGGGATATTACGAGCAGTACTTC.

At least ten counts were recorded for this clonotype. The chain's CDR3 is CASSLSGSPKNIQYF. CDR3 DNA: TGTGCCAGCAGTTTATCAGGGAGTCCCAAAAACATTCAGTACTTC. The chain recombines TRBV12-3 or TRBV12-4 with TRBJ2-4; D could derive from TRBD1 or TRBD2 (5 bases each). The CDR3 length is 15 residues. V shed 2 bases and J shed 2 bases, with 10 bases lying between them.

This chain links TRBV24-1 with TRBJ2-5; D unresolved. Germline lookup yields CDR1 KGHDR and CDR2 SFDVKD. The CDR3 contains 15 residues. The ends were cut back, 3 bases at V and 5 bases at J, with 15 bases in the middle. In DNA, the CDR3 is TGTGCCACCAGTGATCCAAACTCAGTCCCCGAGACCCAGTACTTC. Its translation is CATSDPNSVPETQYF.

This clonotype has ten or more counts. The CDR3 loop is CASSLGAGGYEQYF. The CDR3 coding sequence is TGCGCCAGCAGCCTAGGGGCAGGGGGATACGAGCAGTACTTC. J is TRBJ2-7 and V is TRBV5-1; 7 bases match TRBD1. The V gene's germline CDR1 is SGHRS and CDR2 YFSETQ. Trimming removed 4 bases from V and 4 bases from J; junction bases left unmatched: 8. The CDR3 is 14 residues long.

Ten or more counts support this clonotype. V is TRBV6-6 and J is TRBJ1-1; tentative D call: TRBD1 (6 bases). The CDR3 spans 13 residues. CDR1 and CDR2 (germline): MNHNY, SVGAGI (reference sequence). V was clipped by 2 bases and J by 6 bases, with 10 bases between them. In DNA form, the CDR3 reads TGTGCCAGCAGTTACACGGAGGGGGCTGAAGCTTTCTTT. This gives the protein CASSYTEGAEAFF.

This clonotype has a count of ten or more. The gene calls are TRBV7-2 and TRBJ2-5, with 7 bases matching TRBD2. This CDR3 contains 15 residues. Losses at the gene ends were 1 base for V and 2 bases for J; bases not matched to a gene: 4. Per germline, CDR1 SGHTA and CDR2 FQGNSA. CDR3 residues: CASSLGASGQETQYF. The CDR3 nucleotides read TGTGCCAGCAGCTTAGGGGCTAGCGGACAAGAGACCCAGTACTTC.

This clonotype was counted at least ten times. The CDR3: CASSDTGGPEAFF. DNA for the CDR3: TGTGCCAGCAGTGACACAGGGGGCCCTGAAGCTTTCTTT. The rearrangement joins TRBV6-6 to TRBJ1-1, with 9 nucleotides matching TRBD1. J lost 6 bases, V lost 5 bases, and 4 bases had no gene match. Germline-derived CDR1 and CDR2 are MNHNY and SVGAGI (reference sequence). This CDR3 is built from 13 residues.